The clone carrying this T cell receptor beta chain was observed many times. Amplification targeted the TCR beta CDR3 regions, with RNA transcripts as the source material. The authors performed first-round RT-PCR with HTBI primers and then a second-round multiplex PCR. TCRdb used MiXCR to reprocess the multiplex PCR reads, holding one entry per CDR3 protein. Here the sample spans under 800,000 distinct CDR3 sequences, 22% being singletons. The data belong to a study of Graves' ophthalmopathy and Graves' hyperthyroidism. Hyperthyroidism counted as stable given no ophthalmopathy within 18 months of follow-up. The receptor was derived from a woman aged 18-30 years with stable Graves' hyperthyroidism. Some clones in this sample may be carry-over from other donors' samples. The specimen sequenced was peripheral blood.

CDR3 in amino acids: CSARGGQGNVAQYF. The CDR3 coding sequence is TGCAGTGCTAGGGGGGGACAGGGGAACGTGGCCCAGTACTTC. This chain links TRBV20-1 with TRBJ2-5; TRBD1 agrees at 10 bases. V trimming: 3 bases; J trimming: 9 bases; junction bases outside the gene matches: 10. Germline values: CDR1 DFQATT, CDR2 SNEGSKA (reference sequence). This CDR3 has 14 residues.